This passage covers 12 T cell receptor beta chains from one sample sequenced in a study of identical twins. One entry per CDR3 protein results from TCRdb running MiXCR on the 5' RACE reads. The table shows some 560,000 distinct CDR3 sequences, with around a tenth occurring only once. These data also featured in a second study, about yellow fever vaccine responses in identical twins.

Sequencing was done on a sample of PBMCs. The receptors originated from a woman younger than 35 in good health.

The CDR3 region has the DNA TGCGCCAGCAGCTTGACCCCCTCGAGGGGAGGAGCGAACACCGGGGAGCTGTTTTTT. It specifies CASSLTPSRGGANTGELFF. The chain uses TRBV5-1 and TRBJ2-2; D possibly corresponds to TRBD2 (6 bases). The CDR3 is made up of 19 amino acids. The germline V gene encodes CDR1 SGHRS and CDR2 YFSETQ. V lost 1 base and J lost 0, with 19 bases in between.

The rearrangement uses TRBV20-1 and TRBJ2-7, with 9 positions matching TRBD2. Germline lookup yields CDR1 DFQATT and CDR2 SNEGSKA (reference sequence). The CDR3 spans 15 residues. The V segment lost 6 bases and the J segment 0 bases; nucleotides outside the gene matches: 9. The CDR3 protein is CSASSSGAGSYEQYF. The CDR3 DNA follows: TGCAGTGCAAGCTCTAGCGGGGCTGGCTCCTACGAGCAGTACTTC.

This clonotype was seen a handful of times. The chain combines TRBV6-2 or TRBV6-3 with TRBJ1-1; possibly TRBD1 for D (5 bases). Germline CDR1 and CDR2: MNHEY and SVGEGT. The V end was cut by 1 base, the J end by 1 base, with 10 bases between. This CDR3 spans 15 amino acids. Here the CDR3 DNA reads TGTGCCAGCAGTTACTTTCGGGGACCGAACACTGAAGCTTTCTTT. Its translation is CASSYFRGPNTEAFF.

The V gene is TRBV6-6, the J gene TRBJ2-5; D gene unclear. This CDR3 is 13 amino acids long. V lost 2 bases to trimming and J lost 6 bases, with 10 bases between them. The germline V gene encodes CDR1 MNHNY and CDR2 SVGAGI (reference sequence). CDR3 nucleotide sequence: TGTGCCAGCAGTTACACATTAGGGAAGACCCAGTACTTC. This translates into CASSYTLGKTQYF.

This clonotype was counted a few times. J is TRBJ2-7 and V is TRBV7-2; 7 bases agree with TRBD1. The CDR3 is 13 amino acids. CDR1 is SGHTA, CDR2 FQGNSA, per germline. J was trimmed by 2 bases and V by 6 bases; bases with no gene match: 4. The CDR3 DNA follows: TGTGCCAGCAGGCCTGGACAGGCCTACGAGCAGTACTTC. The encoded protein is CASRPGQAYEQYF.

The chain employs TRBV20-1 and TRBJ1-1; 10 nucleotides agree with TRBD1. This CDR3 is 14 amino acids long. Looked up from germline, CDR1 is DFQATT and CDR2 is SNEGSKA (reference sequence). Unmatched junction bases numbered 4, after V lost 2 bases and J lost 4 bases. The CDR3 here is CSARPDRGPTEAFF. The CDR3 DNA follows: TGCAGTGCTAGACCCGACAGGGGGCCCACTGAAGCTTTCTTT.

This clonotype was counted ten times or more. V usage is TRBV5-1 and J usage is TRBJ2-5, with 7 bases matching TRBD1. Germline CDR1 is SGHRS and CDR2 is YFSETQ. Trimming cost V 4 bases and J 4 bases; bases outside gene matches: 4. The CDR3 is made up of 13 amino acids. The CDR3 DNA reads TGCGCCAGCAGCCGGGACAGCGGAGAGACCCAGTACTTC. Its protein is CASSRDSGETQYF.

The J gene is TRBJ1-2, the V gene TRBV6-1; no clear D gene. Looked up from germline, CDR1 is MNHNS and CDR2 is SASEGT. Trimming left V 5 bases short and J 5 bases short, with 9 bases between. This CDR3 is built from 12 residues. The CDR3 DNA follows: TGTGCCAGCAGTAAGACTGAATATGGCTACACCTTC. It translates to CASSKTEYGYTF.

This clonotype was counted at least ten times. The chain carries TRBV6-2 or TRBV6-3 and TRBJ1-1, with D unresolved. Germline V gene data show CDR1 as MNHEY and CDR2 as SVGEGT. CDR3 size: 14 residues. The V gene lost 5 bases and the J gene lost 4 bases, with 14 bases spanning the gap. CDR3 region: CASSLGSTPTEAFF. The CDR3 coding sequence is TGTGCCAGCAGTCTGGGTTCTACCCCCACTGAAGCTTTCTTT.

This clonotype was observed at least ten times. V gene TRBV3-1 combines with J gene TRBJ1-3; D remains unclear. Germline lookup yields CDR1 LGHDT and CDR2 YNNKEL (reference sequence). V lost 1 base to trimming and J lost 6 bases, with 10 bases between them. The CDR3 contains 14 residues. CDR3 sequence (DNA): TGTGCCAGCAGCCAAGCTTCCAGGTTAAACACCATATATTTT. This translates into CASSQASRLNTIYF.

The sample holds a few counts of this clonotype. V and J are TRBV5-6 and TRBJ2-2, with 7 bases matching TRBD1. The CDR3 spans 17 residues. Germline assignment: CDR1 SGHDT and CDR2 YYEEEE. V was clipped by 4 bases and J by 3 bases; unmatched bases: 12. CDR3 in amino acids: CASSRETQGKYTGELFF. The DNA of the CDR3 is TGTGCCAGCAGCCGAGAGACACAGGGGAAATACACCGGGGAGCTGTTTTTT.

The chain employs TRBV2 and TRBJ2-7; the D gene is possibly TRBD2 (5 bases). The CDR3 spans 14 residues. V was trimmed by 2 bases and J by 3 bases, leaving 11 bases between them. CDR1 and CDR2 (germline): SNHLY, FYNNEI. The CDR3 bases are TGTGCCAGCAGTGAATGGACTGATTACTACGAGCAGTACTTC. It encodes CASSEWTDYYEQYF.